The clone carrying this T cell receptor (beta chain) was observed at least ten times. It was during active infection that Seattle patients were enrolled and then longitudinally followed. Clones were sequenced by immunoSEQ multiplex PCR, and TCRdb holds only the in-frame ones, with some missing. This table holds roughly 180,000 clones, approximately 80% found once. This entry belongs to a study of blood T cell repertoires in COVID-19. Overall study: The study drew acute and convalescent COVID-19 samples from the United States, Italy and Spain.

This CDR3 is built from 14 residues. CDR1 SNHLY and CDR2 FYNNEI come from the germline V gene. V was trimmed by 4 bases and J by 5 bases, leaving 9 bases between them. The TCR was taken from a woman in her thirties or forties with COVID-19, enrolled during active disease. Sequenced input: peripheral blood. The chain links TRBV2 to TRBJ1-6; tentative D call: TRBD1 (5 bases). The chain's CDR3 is CASSVQVDNSPLHF. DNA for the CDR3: TGTGCCAGCAGTGTACAGGTTGATAATTCACCCCTCCACTTT.